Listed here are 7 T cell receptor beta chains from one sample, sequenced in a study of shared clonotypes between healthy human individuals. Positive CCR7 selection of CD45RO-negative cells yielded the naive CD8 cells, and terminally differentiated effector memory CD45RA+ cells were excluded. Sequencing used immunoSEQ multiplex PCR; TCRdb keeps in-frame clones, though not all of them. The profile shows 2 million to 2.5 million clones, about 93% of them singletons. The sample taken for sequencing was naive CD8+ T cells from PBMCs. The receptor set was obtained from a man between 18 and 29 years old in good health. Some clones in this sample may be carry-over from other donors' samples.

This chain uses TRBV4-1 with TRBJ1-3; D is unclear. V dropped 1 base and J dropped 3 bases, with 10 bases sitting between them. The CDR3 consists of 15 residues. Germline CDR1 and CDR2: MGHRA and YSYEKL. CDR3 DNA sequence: TGCGCCAGCAGCCAAGGACGATACAATGGAAACACCATATATTTT. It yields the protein CASSQGRYNGNTIYF.

The CDR3 loop is CASSQQEISGNTIYF. The DNA for the CDR3 is TGCGCCAGCAGCCAACAGGAAATCTCTGGAAACACCATATATTTT. The genes are TRBV4-1 and TRBJ1-3; the D is unclear. V lost 2 bases, J lost 0 bases, and 8 bases lay in between. CDR3 size: 15 residues. Per the germline V gene, CDR1 is MGHRA and CDR2 is YSYEKL.

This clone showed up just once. CDR3 DNA: TGTGCCAGCAGCGCCCACGAGGGACGGAAGTACGAGCAGTACTTC. It yields the protein CASSAHEGRKYEQYF. The chain uses TRBV7-2 and TRBJ2-7; possibly TRBD1 or TRBD2 for D (5 bases each). CDR1 is SGHTA, CDR2 FQGNSA, per germline. The ends were cut back, 5 bases at V and 4 bases at J, with 18 bases in the middle. The CDR3 extends over 15 amino acids.

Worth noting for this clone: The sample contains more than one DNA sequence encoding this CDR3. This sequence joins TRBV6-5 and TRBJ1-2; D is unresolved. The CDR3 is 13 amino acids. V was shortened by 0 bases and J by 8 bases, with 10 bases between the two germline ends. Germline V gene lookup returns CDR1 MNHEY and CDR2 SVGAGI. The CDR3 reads CASSYSGRSGYTF. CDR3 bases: TGTGCCAGCAGTTACTCAGGGCGGTCAGGCTACACCTTC.

This CDR3 reads CASRASGRINEQFF. The CDR3 bases are TGTGCCAGCAGGGCTAGCGGGAGGATAAATGAGCAGTTCTTC. The rearrangement uses TRBV7-2 and TRBJ2-1, with 11 nucleotides matching TRBD2. The CDR3 runs 14 residues. V shed 6 bases, J shed 7 bases, and the junction held 5 bases outside the gene matches. Germline V gene sequence: CDR1 SGHTA, CDR2 FQGNSA.

CDR3 DNA sequence: TGTGCCAGCAGTTGGGGACAGATAAACACTGAAGCTTTCTTT. This gives the protein CASSWGQINTEAFF. This rearrangement joins TRBV7-9 to TRBJ1-1; TRBD1 agrees at 7 bases. V shed 6 bases and J 2 bases; nucleotides not matched to a gene: 6. The length of the CDR3 is 14 residues. The germline gives CDR1 SEHNR, CDR2 FQNEAQ (reference sequence).

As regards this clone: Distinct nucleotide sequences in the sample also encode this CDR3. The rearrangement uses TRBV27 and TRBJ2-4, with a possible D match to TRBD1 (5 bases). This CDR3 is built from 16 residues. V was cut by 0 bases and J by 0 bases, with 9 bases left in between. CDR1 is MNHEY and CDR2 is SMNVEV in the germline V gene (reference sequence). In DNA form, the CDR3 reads TGTGCCAGCAGTTTATCACCTGGGGCAGCCAAAAACATTCAGTACTTC. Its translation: CASSLSPGAAKNIQYF.